This T cell receptor beta chain comes out of a study of cytomegalovirus exposure and HLA in healthy donors. At the level of the study: Earlier work reported 90 million to 120 million unique TCR beta sequences from about 170 million T cells. An early release of data contained approximately 80 million unique TCRs, which came from HLA-typed donors. Whole-study findings and limits: Reportedly, HLA-A and HLA-B alleles of most subjects were accurately predicted from TCR beta. Clonal expansion, a later analysis showed, was greater in HLA-associated TCR beta chains than in equally common others.

Trimming left V 0 bases short and J 5 bases short, with 4 bases between. The CDR3 covers 12 residues. Germline CDR1 reads MGHRA; CDR2 reads YSYEKL. PCR amplification relied on 60 Vbeta primers (plus 13 Jbeta primers). The assay was immunoSEQ multiplex PCR, and TCRdb's table has in-frame clones only and misses some. Of over 200,000 clones listed, 70% to 85% were seen once; the top ten hold 3.5% to 4%. With respect to this clone: Its antigen is unidentified.

The sequenced sample was PBMCs. This clonotype was sampled from a male donor in good health and CMV-seronegative. The chain combines TRBV4-1 with TRBJ1-2; D is uncertain. The DNA of the CDR3 is TGCGCCAGCAGCCAAGACAGTTATGGCTACACCTTC. It translates to CASSQDSYGYTF.